The 21 T cell receptor beta chains below come from one sample, sequenced in a study of shared clonotypes between healthy human individuals. Assay: immunoSEQ multiplex PCR; the TCRdb copy retains only in-frame clones and omits some. The table has hundreds of thousands of clones, 74% seen once. Sequencing was carried out using memory CD4+ T cells sorted from blood. Subset denoted: CD45RA-negative fraction. The receptor set was obtained from a woman aged 25-40 years in good health.

The chain links TRBV11-2 to TRBJ1-5, with no clear D. CDR1 is SGHAT and CDR2 is FQNNGV in the germline V gene. Trimming pared 1 base from V and 3 bases from J, leaving 16 bases between. The CDR3 sequence is 17 residues long. The CDR3 reads CASSLGGSPFNNQPQHF. CDR3 sequence (DNA): TGTGCCAGCAGCTTAGGAGGGAGCCCTTTTAACAATCAGCCCCAGCATTTT. Combining the CDR3 with reference TRBV11-2 and TRBJ1-5 gives the whole variable domain EAGVAQSPRYKIIEKRQSVAFWCNPISGHATLYWYQQILGQGPKLLIQFQNNGVVDDSQLPKDRFSAERLKGVDSTLKIQPAKLEDSAVYLCASSLGGSPFNNQPQHFGDGTRLSIL.

The chain carries TRBV11-1 and TRBJ1-1; 7 bases align to TRBD1. Germline-derived CDR1 and CDR2 are SGHAT and FQDESV (reference sequence). The CDR3 runs 14 residues. J lost 2 bases, V lost 1 base, and 1 base had no gene match. CDR3 sequence reads: CASSLGQGNTEAFF. CDR3 nucleotide sequence: TGTGCCAGCAGCTTAGGACAGGGTAACACTGAAGCTTTCTTT.

This chain uses TRBV19 with TRBJ1-5, with 11 bases that match TRBD1. The junction had 19 bases not matched to a gene; V was cut back by 8 bases and J by 7 bases. Per germline, CDR1 LNHDA and CDR2 SQIVND (reference sequence). The CDR3 is 18 amino acids. Here the CDR3 reads CASLPASHGTGGRQPQHF. CDR3 DNA sequence: TGTGCCAGTCTCCCTGCCTCCCACGGGACAGGGGGAAGACAGCCCCAGCATTTT.

The sample holds one count of this clone. V usage is TRBV6-1 and J usage is TRBJ2-6; D call uncertain. CDR3 length equals 15 residues. Trimming shortened V by 6 bases and J by 0 bases, and 9 bases separated the two germline ends. Germline V gene lookup returns CDR1 MNHNS and CDR2 SASEGT. CDR3 bases: TGTGCCAGCAGCCCACACAGCTCTGGGGCCAACGTCCTGACTTTC. Translated: CASSPHSSGANVLTF.

The chain is built from TRBV27 and TRBJ2-1, with 7 bases that match TRBD2. Germline V CDR1 and CDR2: MNHEY, SMNVEV (reference sequence). The CDR3 covers 14 residues. With V trimmed by 6 bases and J by 0 bases, 2 bases remained unmatched. The CDR3 loop is CASRSGNSYNEQFF. CDR3 nucleotides: TGTGCCAGCAGGAGCGGGAACTCCTACAATGAGCAGTTCTTC.

V and J are TRBV7-9 and TRBJ1-1; D is possibly TRBD1 (6 bases). Germline loops: CDR1 SEHNR, CDR2 FQNEAQ (reference sequence). This CDR3 comprises 16 residues. Trimming removed 3 bases at V and 4 bases at J, with 18 bases between. This chain's CDR3 is CASSLRGHPGVTEAFF. CDR3 in DNA: TGTGCCAGCAGCTTGCGGGGGCACCCGGGGGTCACTGAAGCTTTCTTT.

V gene TRBV7-9 combines with J gene TRBJ1-1; D might be TRBD1 (5 bases). V was clipped by 3 bases and J by 0 bases, with 20 bases between them. Germline CDR1 and CDR2: SEHNR and FQNEAQ (reference sequence). The CDR3 consists of 18 residues. This CDR3 is CASSFPSSGTAVNTEAFF. The CDR3 DNA follows: TGTGCCAGCAGCTTTCCCTCTTCGGGGACCGCAGTGAACACTGAAGCTTTCTTT. Looking up the rest from reference TRBV7-9 and TRBJ1-1 gives the full variable domain: DTGVSQNPRHKITKRGQNVTFRCDPISEHNRLYWYRQTLGQGPEFLTYFQNEAQLEKSRLLSDRFSAERPKGSFSTLEIQRTEQGDSAMYLCASSFPSSGTAVNTEAFFGQGTRLTVV.

The rearrangement uses TRBV5-1 and TRBJ2-2; a weak D match, TRBD1 (7 bases). Germline V lookup: CDR1 SGHRS, CDR2 YFSETQ. This CDR3 spans 18 amino acids. The V end lost 0 bases, the J end lost 4 bases, and 19 bases lay between the germline ends. The DNA for the CDR3 is TGCGCCAGCAGCTTGGGTCCAGTAGCGGCAGGGGGCACCGGGGAGCTGTTTTTT. Translated, it gives CASSLGPVAAGGTGELFF.

CDR3 coding DNA: TGTGCCTGGATAGGCAGCGGGATCCGCACCGGGGAGCTGTTTTTT. Translation: CAWIGSGIRTGELFF. The chain uses TRBV30 and TRBJ2-2; 7 bases line up with TRBD2. The CDR3 length is 15 residues. Germline CDR1 reads GTSNPN; CDR2 reads SVGIG (reference sequence). J was trimmed by 4 bases and V by 4 bases; bases with no gene match: 9.

The chain links TRBV30 to TRBJ2-7; TRBD2 might be the D (5 bases). The CDR3 has 14 amino acids. Germline values: CDR1 GTSNPN, CDR2 SVGIG (reference sequence). The ends were cut back, 0 bases at V and 2 bases at J, with 11 bases in the middle. The CDR3 here is CAWSVKRNTYEQYF. The DNA for the CDR3 is TGTGCCTGGAGTGTTAAGCGGAACACCTACGAGCAGTACTTC. Full variable domain (outside the CDR3, taken from reference TRBV30 and TRBJ2-7): SQTIHQWPATLVQPVGSPLSLECTVEGTSNPNLYWYRQAAGRGLQLLFYSVGIGQISSEVPQNLSASRPQDRQFILSSKKLLLSDSGFYLCAWSVKRNTYEQYFGPGTRLTVT.

The CDR3 nucleotides are TGTGCCATCAGTGAGTCGATAGCGGGAGCCCTCGAGCAGTACTTC. Its protein product is CAISESIAGALEQYF. The V call is TRBV10-3, the J call TRBJ2-7, with TRBD2 matching over 9 bases. The CDR3 totals 15 residues. Unmatched junction bases numbered 6, after V lost 0 bases and J lost 6 bases. Germline V gene lookup returns CDR1 ENHRY and CDR2 SYGVKD.

This clone was seen once. The J gene is TRBJ2-7, the V gene TRBV13; D call uncertain. The CDR3 has 13 amino acids. Trimming took 1 base from V and 2 from J, leaving 6 bases between them. Germline CDR1 and CDR2: PRHDT and FYEKMQ (reference sequence). The CDR3 bases are TGTGCCAGCAGCTTAGAAAGAACCTACGAGCAGTACTTC. Translating it yields CASSLERTYEQYF.

The rearrangement links TRBV29-1 to TRBJ2-7; D gene uncertain. Germline lookup yields CDR1 SQVTM and CDR2 ANQGSEA. CDR3 size: 13 residues. Trimming removed 6 bases at V and 6 bases at J, with 18 bases between. CDR3 region: CSVAVSYRSEQYF. CDR3 DNA sequence: TGCAGCGTGGCCGTGTCGTATCGTTCCGAGCAGTACTTC.

V and J are TRBV29-1 and TRBJ1-1; D possibly corresponds to TRBD1 (5 bases). Germline CDR1 is SQVTM and CDR2 is ANQGSEA. The CDR3 has 13 amino acids. The V gene lost 6 bases and the J gene lost 0 bases, with 11 bases spanning the gap. The CDR3 sequence is CSVAQDMNTEAFF. The CDR3 DNA reads TGCAGCGTCGCACAGGACATGAACACTGAAGCTTTCTTT.

This clone has at least ten counts. The CDR3 protein is CASSPTSAGTEAFF. Here the CDR3 DNA reads TGTGCCAGCAGTCCTACGTCCGCGGGGACTGAAGCTTTCTTT. The chain combines TRBV6-4 with TRBJ1-1; no clear D gene. The germline V gene has CDR1 MRHNA and CDR2 SNTAGT. V lost 5 bases and J 5 bases, leaving 15 bases between the germline ends. The CDR3 length is 14 residues.

This clone came up once. The genes are TRBV5-1 and TRBJ2-1; 9 bases align to TRBD2. The CDR3 is 16 residues long. V dropped 1 base and J dropped 7; count of bases not matched to a gene: 9. Germline V lookup: CDR1 SGHRS, CDR2 YFSETQ. The CDR3 coding sequence is TGCGCCAGCAGCTTGTCTGTTAGCGGGAGCTTGAATGAGCAGTTCTTC. Translation gives CASSLSVSGSLNEQFF. Combining the CDR3 with reference TRBV5-1 and TRBJ2-1 gives the whole variable domain KAGVTQTPRYLIKTRGQQVTLSCSPISGHRSVSWYQQTPGQGLQFLFEYFSETQRNKGNFPGRFSGRQFSNSRSEMNVSTLELGDSALYLCASSLSVSGSLNEQFFGPGTRLTVL.

The chain links TRBV5-1 to TRBJ2-3; D is undetermined. V lost 4 bases and J 6 bases, leaving 9 bases between the germline ends. CDR1 SGHRS and CDR2 YFSETQ come from the germline V gene. The CDR3 totals 12 residues. The CDR3 coding sequence is TGCGCCAGCAGCCCTGGACGCGATACGCAGTATTTT. It is translated as CASSPGRDTQYF.

This chain joins TRBV27 and TRBJ1-2, with 8 bases lining up with TRBD1. The CDR3 runs 14 residues. CDR1 and CDR2 from the germline V gene are MNHEY and SMNVEV (reference sequence). V lost 5 bases and J lost 6; bases outside the gene matches: 8. As DNA, the CDR3 is TGTGCCAGCAGTACCGGGACAGGTTCTGATGGCTACACCTTC. Protein: CASSTGTGSDGYTF.

The J gene is TRBJ2-7, the V gene TRBV2; a possible D gene is TRBD2 (5 bases). The CDR3 consists of 15 residues. From germline, CDR1 is SNHLY and CDR2 FYNNEI. Trimming shortened V by 7 bases and J by 6 bases, and 22 bases separated the two germline ends. For the CDR3, the DNA is TGTGCCAGCACTTACTCCGAAGAGGGAACGAGCGAGCAGTACTTC. Its protein product is CASTYSEEGTSEQYF.

This rearrangement joins TRBV2 to TRBJ1-1, with 7 positions matching TRBD1. Germline values: CDR1 SNHLY, CDR2 FYNNEI. Losses at the gene ends were 6 bases for V and 0 bases for J; bases not matched to a gene: 7. The CDR3 has 15 residues. DNA for the CDR3: TGTGCCAGCAGGGAAAACAGGGGAATGAACACTGAAGCTTTCTTT. Amino acids: CASRENRGMNTEAFF.

To note about this clone: In the same sample, other DNA sequences code for this CDR3. The chain employs TRBV19 and TRBJ1-2; a weak D match, TRBD1 (6 bases). The CDR3 is 14 amino acids. Germline values: CDR1 LNHDA, CDR2 SQIVND (reference sequence). Trimming left V 8 bases short and J 0 bases short, with 13 bases between. CDR3 in DNA: TGTGCCAGTGCTAGGACAGAGCCTAACTATGGCTACACCTTC. Amino acid sequence: CASARTEPNYGYTF.